These T cell receptor beta chains were read from a single sample in a study of T-cell reconstitution after alpha-beta-depleted transplantation in children. TCRdb redid the calling of the PCR reads with MiXCR, one entry per CDR3 protein. This sample carries almost 600,000 distinct CDR3 sequences, 25% to 30% of them seen once, and the ten largest clones take approximately 33%. The input for sequencing was PBMCs, taken before TCRalphabeta/CD19-depleted stem cell transplant. The receptors come from a boy younger than two with Wiskott-Aldrich syndrome, due to receive a stem cell transplant. The CDR3 runs from the conserved cysteine through the conserved F or W. Fields, in order: clone size, J gene, V gene, D gene, CDR3 DNA, CDR3 protein. The D gene is left open where the match is weak. Clone size, where shown, is once, few, many, or a class for clones that have expanded.

>.|TRBJ1-5|TRBV30|.
TGTGCCTGGAGTGGATTGGGTCAGCCCCAGCATTTT
CAWSGLGQPQHF
>.|TRBJ1-1|TRBV20-1|.
TGCAGTGTGACCCAGAGGGGAACTGAAGCTTTCTTT
CSVTQRGTEAFF
>.|TRBJ1-1|TRBV29-1|TRBD1
TGCAGCGCTGGGACAGTGGACACTGAAGCTTTCTTT
CSAGTVDTEAFF
>few|TRBJ2-1|TRBV28|TRBD2
TGTGCCAGCAGTACTACTAGCGGGAGCTGGGATAGGAATGAGCAGTTCTTC
CASSTTSGSWDRNEQFF
>.|TRBJ1-1|TRBV28|.
TGTGCCAGCATTAAAAACACTGAAGCTTTCTTT
CASIKNTEAFF
>.|TRBJ1-6|TRBV10-3|.
TGTGCCATCAGGGGGACACCGTATAATTCACCCCTCCACTTT
CAIRGTPYNSPLHF
>.|TRBJ2-1|TRBV5-1|TRBD2
TGCGCCAGCAATGTGATGGGCGGGAGGGCCCTCGATGAGCAGTTCTTC
CASNVMGGRALDEQFF
>.|TRBJ2-1|TRBV7-2|TRBD2
TGTGCCAGCAGCCTGCCCGGACTAGCGGGAGTTCATGAGCAGTTCTTC
CASSLPGLAGVHEQFF
>.|TRBJ2-1|TRBV5-1|TRBD2
TGCGCCAGCAGCCCAGAGAAGGGACTAGGGGGGGACAATGAGCAGTTCTTC
CASSPEKGLGGDNEQFF
>.|TRBJ1-5|TRBV7-8|.
TGTGCCAGCAGCACCTACGAGGGTACCGTCAATCAGCCCCAGCATTTT
CASSTYEGTVNQPQHF
>.|TRBJ2-1|TRBV11-2|.
TGTGCCAGCAGCGCCAAGGGACCCGGGGGCGCCTCCTACAATGAGCAGTTCTTC
CASSAKGPGGASYNEQFF
>few|TRBJ2-1|TRBV12-3/TRBV12-4|.
TGTGCCAGCAGTTTACGGGGGATTATTTTCTTC
CASSLRGIIFF
>.|TRBJ2-1|TRBV24-1|.
TGTGCCACCAGTGAATCCTCGGGGCCCGGCCATGAGCAGTTCTTC
CATSESSGPGHEQFF
>many|TRBJ2-3|TRBV5-1|.
TGCGCCAGCAGCTGGGACAGCACAGATACGCAGTATTTT
CASSWDSTDTQYF
>.|TRBJ1-1|TRBV29-1|.
TGCAGCGTTGCCAATAAAGGCGGCACTGAAGCTTTCTTT
CSVANKGGTEAFF
>few|TRBJ2-5|TRBV2|TRBD2
TGTGCCAGCAGTCCCCGCGGACTAGTCTGTAAAGAGACCCAGTACTTC
CASSPRGLVCKETQYF
>few|TRBJ1-1|TRBV5-1|TRBD1
TGCGCCAGCAGCCCGTACAGGGGAGGAGGTGAAGCTTTCTTT
CASSPYRGGGEAFF
>few|TRBJ1-1|TRBV11-2|.
TGTGCCAGCAGAGGGACGGACTGGAACACTGAAGCTTTCTTT
CASRGTDWNTEAFF
>.|TRBJ2-7|TRBV6-2/TRBV6-3|.
TGTGCCAGCAGTTATGACCGGCCGGGACGCTCCTACGAGCAGTACTTC
CASSYDRPGRSYEQYF
>few|TRBJ2-2|TRBV3-1|.
TGTGCCAGCAGATTGGGCAGTCTCTCGAGGACCGGGGAGCTGTTTTTT
CASRLGSLSRTGELFF
>.|TRBJ1-4|TRBV10-3|.
TGTGCCATCAGTGATCTAAACATAGGGGAAAAACTGTTTTTT
CAISDLNIGEKLFF
>.|TRBJ2-3|TRBV27|TRBD1
TGTGCCAGCAGTTTAGTTACAGGGGGCTTCACAGATACGCAGTATTTT
CASSLVTGGFTDTQYF
>.|TRBJ1-4|TRBV27|TRBD1
TGTGCCAGCAGTTTAAGCCCGGACAGGGGGTTATCTAATGAAAAACTGTTTTTT
CASSLSPDRGLSNEKLFF
>.|TRBJ2-7|TRBV28|.
TGTGCCAGCAGTTTAATCAGGAGTTCTGACGAGCATTACTTC
CASSLIRSSDEHYF
>.|TRBJ2-7|TRBV5-1|.
TGCGCCAGCAGCAGGGGACTGGTGGGAGAGCAGTACTTC
CASSRGLVGEQYF
>.|TRBJ2-1|TRBV7-9|TRBD2
TGTGCCAGCAGTCTTATAGCGGGAGGGGGTGAGCAGTTCTTC
CASSLIAGGGEQFF
>.|TRBJ2-2|TRBV7-3|.
TGTGCCAGCAGCTGGACCTCAGTGGCCGGGGAGCTGTTTTTT
CASSWTSVAGELFF
>.|TRBJ2-1|TRBV6-2/TRBV6-3|TRBD2
TGTGCCAGCAGTTCCCTACTAGCGGGAGGGCCCTCCTACAATGAGCAGTTCTTC
CASSSLLAGGPSYNEQFF
>few|TRBJ1-2|TRBV7-9|.
TGTGCCAGCAGCGCCACCCGGGGCTACACCTTC
CASSATRGYTF